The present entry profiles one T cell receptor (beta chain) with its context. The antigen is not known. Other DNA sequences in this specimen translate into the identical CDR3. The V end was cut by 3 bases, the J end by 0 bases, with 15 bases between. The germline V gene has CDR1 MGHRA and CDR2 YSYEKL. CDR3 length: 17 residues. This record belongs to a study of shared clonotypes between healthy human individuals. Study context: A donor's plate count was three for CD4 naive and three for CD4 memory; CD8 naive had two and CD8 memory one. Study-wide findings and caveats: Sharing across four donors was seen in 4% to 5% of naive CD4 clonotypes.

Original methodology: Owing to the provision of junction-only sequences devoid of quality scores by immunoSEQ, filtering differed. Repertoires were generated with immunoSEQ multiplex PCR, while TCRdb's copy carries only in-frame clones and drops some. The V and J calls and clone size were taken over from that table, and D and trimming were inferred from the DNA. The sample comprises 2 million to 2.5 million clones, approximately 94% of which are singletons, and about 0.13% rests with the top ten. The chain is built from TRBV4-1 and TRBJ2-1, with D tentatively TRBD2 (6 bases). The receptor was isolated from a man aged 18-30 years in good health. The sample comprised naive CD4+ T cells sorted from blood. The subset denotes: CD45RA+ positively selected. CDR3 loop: CASSQKPGLSSYNEQFF. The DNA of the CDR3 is TGCGCCAGCAGCCAGAAGCCGGGACTGAGCTCCTACAATGAGCAGTTCTTC.